This paragraph reports one T cell receptor beta chain. This table comes from immunoSEQ multiplex PCR, and its TCRdb copy is limited to in-frame clones, with some not included. The sample has a few hundred thousand clones; 84% are singletons. This entry belongs to a study of blood T cell repertoires in COVID-19. This CDR3 is built from 13 residues. Germline V gene data show CDR1 as SNHLY and CDR2 as FYNNEI. Trimming took 3 bases from V and 5 from J; bases not matched to a gene: 3. This sequence joins TRBV2 and TRBJ2-5; 7 bases are a match to TRBD2. Input material: peripheral blood. The source of this sequence is a man aged 55 to 70 with acute or convalescent COVID-19. CDR3 DNA: TGTGCCAGCAGTGATGGGCGGGAGGAGACCCAGTACTTC. It codes for CASSDGREETQYF.